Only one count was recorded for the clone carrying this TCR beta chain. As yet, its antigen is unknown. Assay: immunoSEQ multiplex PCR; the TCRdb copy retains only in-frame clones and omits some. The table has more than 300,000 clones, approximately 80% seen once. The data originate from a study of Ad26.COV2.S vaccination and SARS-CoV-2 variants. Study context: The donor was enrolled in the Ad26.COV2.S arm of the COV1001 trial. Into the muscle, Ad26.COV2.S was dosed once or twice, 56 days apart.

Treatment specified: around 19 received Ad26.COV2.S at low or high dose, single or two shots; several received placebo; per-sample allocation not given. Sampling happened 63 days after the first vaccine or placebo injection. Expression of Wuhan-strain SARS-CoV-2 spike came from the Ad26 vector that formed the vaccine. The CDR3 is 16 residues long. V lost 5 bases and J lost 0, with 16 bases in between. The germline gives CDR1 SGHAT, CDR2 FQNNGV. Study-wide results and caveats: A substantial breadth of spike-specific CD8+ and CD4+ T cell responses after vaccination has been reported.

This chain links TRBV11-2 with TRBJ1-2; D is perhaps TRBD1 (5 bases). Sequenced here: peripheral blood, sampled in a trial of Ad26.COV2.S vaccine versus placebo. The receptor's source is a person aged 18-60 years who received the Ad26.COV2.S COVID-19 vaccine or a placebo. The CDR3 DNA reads TGTGCCAGCAGCCCTACCCCGGGACCAACTAACTATGGCTACACCTTC. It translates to CASSPTPGPTNYGYTF.